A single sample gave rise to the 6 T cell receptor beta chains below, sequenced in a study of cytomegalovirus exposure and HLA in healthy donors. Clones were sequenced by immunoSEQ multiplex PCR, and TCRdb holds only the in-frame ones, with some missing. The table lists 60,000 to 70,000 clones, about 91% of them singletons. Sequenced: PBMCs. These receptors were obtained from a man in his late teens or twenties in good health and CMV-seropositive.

The CDR3 protein is CASSQNVAEAFF. The DNA of the CDR3 is TGTGCCAGCAGCCAGAACGTAGCAGAAGCTTTCTTT. This chain uses TRBV6-1 with TRBJ1-1, with D uncertain. V lost 6 bases to trimming and J lost 8 bases, with 13 bases between them. The CDR3 runs 12 residues. CDR1 is MNHNS and CDR2 is SASEGT in the germline V gene.

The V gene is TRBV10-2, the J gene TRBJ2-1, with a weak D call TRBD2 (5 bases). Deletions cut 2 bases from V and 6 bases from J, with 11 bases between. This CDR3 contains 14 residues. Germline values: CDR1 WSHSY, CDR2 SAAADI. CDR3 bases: TGCGCCAGCAGTGAGAGAGAGGGATCCAATGAGCAGTTCTTC. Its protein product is CASSEREGSNEQFF.

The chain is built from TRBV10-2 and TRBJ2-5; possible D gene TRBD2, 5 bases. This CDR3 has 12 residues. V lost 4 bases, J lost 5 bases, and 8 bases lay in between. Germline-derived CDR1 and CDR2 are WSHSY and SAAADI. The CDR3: CASSGGVETQYF. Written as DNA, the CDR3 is TGCGCCAGCAGTGGGGGAGTGGAGACCCAGTACTTC.

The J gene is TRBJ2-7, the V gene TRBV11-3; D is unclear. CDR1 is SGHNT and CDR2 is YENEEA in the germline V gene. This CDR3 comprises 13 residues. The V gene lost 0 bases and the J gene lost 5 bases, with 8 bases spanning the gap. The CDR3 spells CASSLDGLDEQYF. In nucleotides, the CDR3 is TGTGCCAGCAGCTTAGATGGTTTAGACGAGCAGTACTTC.

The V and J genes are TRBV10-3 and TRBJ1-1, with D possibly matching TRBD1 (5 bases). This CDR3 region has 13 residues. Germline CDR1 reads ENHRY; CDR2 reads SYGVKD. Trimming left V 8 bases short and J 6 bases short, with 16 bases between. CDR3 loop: CAIRRGKESEAFF. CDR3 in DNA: TGTGCCATCCGTCGGGGGAAGGAGTCTGAAGCTTTCTTT.

CDR3 in amino acids: CASNPTGWGTEAFF. The DNA of the CDR3 is TGTGCCAGTAACCCGACAGGGTGGGGCACTGAAGCTTTCTTT. The chain has TRBV19 and TRBJ1-1, with 7 bases matching TRBD1. The J segment lost 4 bases and the V segment lost 7 bases, leaving 9 bases of the junction unmatched. Germline-derived CDR1 and CDR2 are LNHDA and SQIVND (reference sequence). The CDR3 has 14 amino acids. Combining the CDR3 with reference TRBV19 and TRBJ1-1 gives the whole variable domain DGGITQSPKYLFRKEGQNVTLSCEQNLNHDAMYWYRQDPGQGLRLIYYSQIVNDFQKGDIAEGYSVSREKKESFPLTVTSAQKNPTAFYLCASNPTGWGTEAFFGQGTRLTVV.